The 6 T cell receptor beta chains below all came from one sample that was sequenced in a study of T cells in localized non-small cell lung cancer. TCRdb's copy holds only in-frame clones and misses some; the assay was immunoSEQ multiplex PCR. The sample consists of some 3,000 clones, 35% to 40% of them appearing once. Source: normal lung tissue next to the tumor, taken before any cancer treatment. These receptors came from a woman aged 35 to 75 with stage I lung adenocarcinoma.

The DNA of the CDR3 is TGTGCCAGCTCAAACCTAGCGGGAGGGCCTAGCAATGAGCAGTTCTTC. The encoded protein is CASSNLAGGPSNEQFF. The chain links TRBV18 to TRBJ2-1, with 12 bases identical to TRBD2. The V segment lost 5 bases and the J segment 6 bases; nucleotides outside the gene matches: 8. Germline V gene sequence: CDR1 KGHSH, CDR2 LQKENI. This CDR3 spans 16 amino acids. The variable domain in full, completed from reference TRBV18 and TRBJ2-1, reads NAGVMQNPRHLVRRRGQEARLRCSPMKGHSHVYWYRQLPEEGLKFMVYLQKENIIDESGMPKERFSAEFPKEGPSILRIQQVVRGDSAAYFCASSNLAGGPSNEQFFGPGTRLTVL.

The V and J genes are TRBV19 and TRBJ1-5; D is ambiguous. The CDR3 has 17 residues. Looked up from germline, CDR1 is LNHDA and CDR2 is SQIVND (reference sequence). The V and J ends lost 5 bases and 0 bases respectively, with 17 bases between them. CDR3 protein: CASSFFSAGSSNQPQHF. The CDR3 bases are TGTGCCAGTAGTTTTTTCTCCGCGGGGAGTAGCAATCAGCCCCAGCATTTT.

The chain employs TRBV19 and TRBJ1-4, with D unclear. From germline, CDR1 is LNHDA and CDR2 SQIVND (reference sequence). The ends were cut back, 3 bases at V and 5 bases at J, with 13 bases in the middle. The CDR3 covers 15 residues. The CDR3 nucleotides are TGTGCCAGTAGTATTTCGGGCCACAAGAATGAAAAACTGTTTTTT. Encoded protein: CASSISGHKNEKLFF.

This clone qualifies as large. The rearrangement uses TRBV19 and TRBJ1-4, with TRBD1 identical over 7 bases. After removal of 6 bases from V and 4 bases from J, the junction contained 5 bases not matched to a gene. Germline-derived CDR1 and CDR2 are LNHDA and SQIVND (reference sequence). The length of the CDR3 is 14 residues. The CDR3 sequence is CASRLTGVNEKLFF. CDR3 DNA sequence: TGTGCCAGTAGGCTTACAGGGGTTAATGAAAAACTGTTTTTT.

The chain uses TRBV11-3 and TRBJ2-5; 9 bases line up with TRBD2. This CDR3 is 16 amino acids long. V was pared by 5 bases and J by 4 bases, with 11 bases of the junction left unmatched. CDR1 is SGHNT, CDR2 YENEEA, per germline. CDR3 DNA sequence: TGTGCCAGCAGCCCAGCGGGAGGAAGGTCTGGAGAGACCCAGTACTTC. This gives the protein CASSPAGGRSGETQYF.

This clone was recorded a few times. The V gene is TRBV28, the J gene TRBJ1-2; no definite D call. V shed 6 bases and J shed 4 bases, with 9 bases lying between them. This CDR3 spans 12 amino acids. Looked up from germline, CDR1 is MDHEN and CDR2 is SYDVKM. CDR3 sequence reads: CASRGQIYGYTF. CDR3 DNA sequence: TGTGCCAGCAGGGGCCAGATCTATGGCTACACCTTC.